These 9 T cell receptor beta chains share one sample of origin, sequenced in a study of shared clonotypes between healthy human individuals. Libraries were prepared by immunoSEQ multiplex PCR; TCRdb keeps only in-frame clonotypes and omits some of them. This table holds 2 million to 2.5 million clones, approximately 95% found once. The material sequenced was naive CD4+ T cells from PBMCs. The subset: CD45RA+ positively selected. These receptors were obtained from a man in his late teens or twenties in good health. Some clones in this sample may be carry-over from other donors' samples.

The CDR3 DNA reads as TGTGCCTGGAGTACGGGACAAGAAGCTTTCTTT. This sequence encodes CAWSTGQEAFF. This chain links TRBV30 with TRBJ1-1, with a tentative D call TRBD1 (6 bases). Per germline, CDR1 GTSNPN and CDR2 SVGIG (reference sequence). Trimming removed 2 bases at V and 8 bases at J, with 9 bases between. The CDR3 extends over 11 amino acids.

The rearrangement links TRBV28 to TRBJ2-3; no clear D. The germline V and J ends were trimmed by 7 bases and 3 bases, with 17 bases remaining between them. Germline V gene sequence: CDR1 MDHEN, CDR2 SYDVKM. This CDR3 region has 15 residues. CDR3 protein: CASIVGSTKTDTQYF. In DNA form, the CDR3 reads TGTGCCAGCATCGTAGGGTCGACGAAAACAGATACGCAGTATTTT.

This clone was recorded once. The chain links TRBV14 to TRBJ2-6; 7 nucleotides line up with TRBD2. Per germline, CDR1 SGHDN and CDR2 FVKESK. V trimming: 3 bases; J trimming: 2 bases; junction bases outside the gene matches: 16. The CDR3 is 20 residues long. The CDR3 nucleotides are TGTGCCAGCAGCCACCCCCGGGTGGCGGGAGTGGTCCCTGGGGCCAACGTCCTGACTTTC. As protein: CASSHPRVAGVVPGANVLTF. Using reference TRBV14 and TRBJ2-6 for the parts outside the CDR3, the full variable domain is EAGVTQFPSHSVIEKGQTVTLRCDPISGHDNLYWYRRVMGKEIKFLLHFVKESKQDESGMPNNRFLAERTGGTYSTLKVQPAELEDSGVYFCASSHPRVAGVVPGANVLTFGAGSRLTVL.

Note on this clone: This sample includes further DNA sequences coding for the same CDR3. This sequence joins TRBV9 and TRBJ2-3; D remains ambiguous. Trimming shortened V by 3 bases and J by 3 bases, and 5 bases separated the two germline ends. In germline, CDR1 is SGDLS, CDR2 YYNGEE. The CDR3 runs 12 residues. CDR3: CASSALTDTQYF. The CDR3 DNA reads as TGTGCCAGCAGCGCCTTAACAGATACGCAGTATTTT.

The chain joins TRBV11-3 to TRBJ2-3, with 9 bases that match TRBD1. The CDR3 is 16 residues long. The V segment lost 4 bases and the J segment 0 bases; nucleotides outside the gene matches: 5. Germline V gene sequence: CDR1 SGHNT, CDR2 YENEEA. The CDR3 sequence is CASSYGQGTSTDTQYF. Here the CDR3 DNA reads TGTGCCAGCAGCTACGGACAGGGGACTAGCACAGATACGCAGTATTTT.

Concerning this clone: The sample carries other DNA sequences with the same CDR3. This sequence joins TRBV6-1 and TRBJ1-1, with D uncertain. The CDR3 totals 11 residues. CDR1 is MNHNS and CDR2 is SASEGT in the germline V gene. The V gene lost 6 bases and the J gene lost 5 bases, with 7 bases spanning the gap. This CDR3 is CASRSGTEAFF. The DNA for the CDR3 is TGTGCCAGCAGATCTGGAACTGAAGCTTTCTTT.

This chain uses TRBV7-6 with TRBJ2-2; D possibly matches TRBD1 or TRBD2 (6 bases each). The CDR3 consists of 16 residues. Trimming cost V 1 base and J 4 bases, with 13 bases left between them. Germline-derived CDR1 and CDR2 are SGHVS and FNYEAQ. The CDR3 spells CASSLVGGAGTGELFF. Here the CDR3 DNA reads TGTGCCAGCAGCTTAGTGGGGGGCGCGGGCACCGGGGAGCTGTTTTTT. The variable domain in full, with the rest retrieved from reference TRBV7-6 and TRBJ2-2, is GAGVSQSPRYKVTKRGQDVALRCDPISGHVSLYWYRQALGQGPEFLTYFNYEAQQDKSGLPNDRFSAERPEGSISTLTIQRTEQRDSAMYRCASSLVGGAGTGELFFGEGSRLTVL.

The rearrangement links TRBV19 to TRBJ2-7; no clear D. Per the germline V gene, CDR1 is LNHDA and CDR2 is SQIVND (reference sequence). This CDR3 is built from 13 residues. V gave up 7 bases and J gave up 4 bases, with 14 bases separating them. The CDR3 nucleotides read TGTGCCAGTAAAGGAATTTCCCATTACGAGCAGTACTTC. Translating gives CASKGISHYEQYF.

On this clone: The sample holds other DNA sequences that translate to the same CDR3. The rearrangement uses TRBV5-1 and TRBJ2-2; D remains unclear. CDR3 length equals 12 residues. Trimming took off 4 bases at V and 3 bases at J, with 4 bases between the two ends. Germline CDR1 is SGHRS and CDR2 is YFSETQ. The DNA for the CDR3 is TGCGCCAGCAGCCCATACACCGGGGAGCTGTTTTTT. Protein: CASSPYTGELFF.